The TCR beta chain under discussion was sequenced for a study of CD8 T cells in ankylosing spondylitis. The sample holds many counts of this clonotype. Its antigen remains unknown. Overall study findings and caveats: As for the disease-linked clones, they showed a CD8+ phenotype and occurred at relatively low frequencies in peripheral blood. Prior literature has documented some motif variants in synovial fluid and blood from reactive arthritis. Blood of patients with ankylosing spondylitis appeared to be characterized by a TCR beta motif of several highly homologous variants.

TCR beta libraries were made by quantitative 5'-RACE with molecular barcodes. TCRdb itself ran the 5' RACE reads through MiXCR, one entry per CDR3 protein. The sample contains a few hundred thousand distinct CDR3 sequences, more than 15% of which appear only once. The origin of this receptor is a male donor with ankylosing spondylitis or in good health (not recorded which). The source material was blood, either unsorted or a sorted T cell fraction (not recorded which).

The CDR3 DNA sequence: TGCAGCGTTGCCCCCGGAGGCAACAATCAGCCCCAGCATTTT. Protein sequence: CSVAPGGNNQPQHF. This chain joins TRBV29-1 and TRBJ1-5; unclear D gene. The germline V gene encodes CDR1 SQVTM and CDR2 ANQGSEA. CDR3 length equals 14 residues. V dropped 4 bases and J dropped 3 bases, with 13 bases sitting between them. Based on the CDR3 plus reference TRBV29-1 and TRBJ1-5, the full variable domain is SAVISQKPSRDICQRGTSLTIQCQVDSQVTMMFWYRQQPGQSLTLIATANQGSEATYESGFVIDKFPISRPNLTFSTLTVSNMSPEDSSIYLCSVAPGGNNQPQHFGDGTRLSIL.